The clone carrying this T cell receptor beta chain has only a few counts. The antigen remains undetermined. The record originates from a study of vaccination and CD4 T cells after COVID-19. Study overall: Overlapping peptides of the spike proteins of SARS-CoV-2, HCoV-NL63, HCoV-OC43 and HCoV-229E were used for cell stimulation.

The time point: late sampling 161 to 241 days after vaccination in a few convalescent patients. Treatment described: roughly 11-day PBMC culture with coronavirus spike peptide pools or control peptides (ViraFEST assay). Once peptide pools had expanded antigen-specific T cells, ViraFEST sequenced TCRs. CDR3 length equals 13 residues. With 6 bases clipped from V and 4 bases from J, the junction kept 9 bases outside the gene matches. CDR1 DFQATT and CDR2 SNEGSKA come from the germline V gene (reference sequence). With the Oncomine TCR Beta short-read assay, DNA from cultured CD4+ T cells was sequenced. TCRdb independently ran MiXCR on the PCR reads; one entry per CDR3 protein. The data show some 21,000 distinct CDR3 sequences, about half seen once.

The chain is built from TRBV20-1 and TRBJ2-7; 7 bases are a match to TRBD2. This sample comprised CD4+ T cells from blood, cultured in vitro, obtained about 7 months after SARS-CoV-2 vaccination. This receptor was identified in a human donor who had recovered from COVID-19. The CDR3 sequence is CSAWTGTTYEQYF. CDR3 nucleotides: TGCAGTGCGTGGACCGGGACTACTTACGAGCAGTACTTC.